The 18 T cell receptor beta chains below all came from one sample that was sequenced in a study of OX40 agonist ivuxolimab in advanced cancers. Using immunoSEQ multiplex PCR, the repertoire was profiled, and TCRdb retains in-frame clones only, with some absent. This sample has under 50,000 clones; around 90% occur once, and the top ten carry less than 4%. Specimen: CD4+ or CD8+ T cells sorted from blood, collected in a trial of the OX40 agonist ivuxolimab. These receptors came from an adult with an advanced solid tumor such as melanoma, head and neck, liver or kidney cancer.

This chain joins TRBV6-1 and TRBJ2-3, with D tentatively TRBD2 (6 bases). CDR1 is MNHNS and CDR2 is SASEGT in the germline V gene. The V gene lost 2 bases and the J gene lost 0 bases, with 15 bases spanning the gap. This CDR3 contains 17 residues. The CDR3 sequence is CASSEQPPGSSTDTQYF. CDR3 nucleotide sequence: TGTGCCAGCAGTGAACAGCCGCCCGGGAGTAGCACAGATACGCAGTATTTT.

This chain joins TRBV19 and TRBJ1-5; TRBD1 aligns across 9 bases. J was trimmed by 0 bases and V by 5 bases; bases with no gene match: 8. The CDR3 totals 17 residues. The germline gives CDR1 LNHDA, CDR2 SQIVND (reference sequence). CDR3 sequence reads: CASSFGQGRLSNQPQHF. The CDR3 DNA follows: TGTGCCAGTAGTTTCGGACAGGGGCGACTTAGCAATCAGCCCCAGCATTTT.

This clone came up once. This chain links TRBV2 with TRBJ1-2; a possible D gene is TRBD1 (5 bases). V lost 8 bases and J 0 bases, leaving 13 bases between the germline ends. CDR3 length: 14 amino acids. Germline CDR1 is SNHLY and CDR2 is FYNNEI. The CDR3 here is CASVEGIANYGYTF. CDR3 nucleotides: TGTGCCAGCGTCGAGGGGATAGCTAACTATGGCTACACCTTC.

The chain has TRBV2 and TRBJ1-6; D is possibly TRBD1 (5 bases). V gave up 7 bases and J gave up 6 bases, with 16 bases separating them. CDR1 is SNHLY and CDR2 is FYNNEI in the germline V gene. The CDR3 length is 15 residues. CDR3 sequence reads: CASTRTGEGNSPLHF. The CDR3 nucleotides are TGTGCCAGCACCCGAACGGGGGAAGGTAATTCACCCCTCCACTTT.

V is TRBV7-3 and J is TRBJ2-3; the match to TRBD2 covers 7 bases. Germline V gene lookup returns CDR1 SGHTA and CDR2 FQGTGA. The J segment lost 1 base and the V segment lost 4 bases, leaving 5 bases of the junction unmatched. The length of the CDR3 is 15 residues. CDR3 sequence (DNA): TGTGCCAGCAGCTCACGGGGGGACCGCACAGATACGCAGTATTTT. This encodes CASSSRGDRTDTQYF.

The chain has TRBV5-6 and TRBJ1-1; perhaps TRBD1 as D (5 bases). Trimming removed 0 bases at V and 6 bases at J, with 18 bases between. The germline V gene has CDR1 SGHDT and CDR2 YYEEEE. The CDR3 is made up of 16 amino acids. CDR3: CASSLGGLLGHAEAFF. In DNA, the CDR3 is TGTGCCAGCAGCTTGGGGGGCCTGTTAGGGCACGCTGAAGCTTTCTTT.

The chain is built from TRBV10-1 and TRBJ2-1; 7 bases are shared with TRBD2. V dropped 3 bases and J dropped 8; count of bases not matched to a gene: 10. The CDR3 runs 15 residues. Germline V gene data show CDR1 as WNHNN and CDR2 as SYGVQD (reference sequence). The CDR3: CASSELAAGSDEQFF. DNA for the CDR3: TGCGCCAGCAGTGAACTAGCAGCGGGATCGGATGAGCAGTTCTTC.

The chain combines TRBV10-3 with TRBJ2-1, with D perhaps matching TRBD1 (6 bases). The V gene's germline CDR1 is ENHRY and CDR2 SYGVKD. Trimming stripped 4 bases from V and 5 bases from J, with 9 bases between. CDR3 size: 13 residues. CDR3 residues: CAISGGQNNEQFF. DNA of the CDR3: TGTGCCATCAGTGGAGGACAGAACAATGAGCAGTTCTTC.

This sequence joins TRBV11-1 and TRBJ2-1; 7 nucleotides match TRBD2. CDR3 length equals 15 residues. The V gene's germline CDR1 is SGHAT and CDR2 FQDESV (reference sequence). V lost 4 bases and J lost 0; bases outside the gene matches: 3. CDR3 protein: CASSSGGSSYNEQFF. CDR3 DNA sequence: TGTGCCAGCAGCTCCGGGGGGAGCTCCTACAATGAGCAGTTCTTC. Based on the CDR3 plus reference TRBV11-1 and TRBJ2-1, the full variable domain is EAEVAQSPRYKITEKSQAVAFWCDPISGHATLYWYRQILGQGPELLVQFQDESVVDDSQLPKDRFSAERLKGVDSTLKIQPAELGDSAMYLCASSSGGSSYNEQFFGPGTRLTVL.

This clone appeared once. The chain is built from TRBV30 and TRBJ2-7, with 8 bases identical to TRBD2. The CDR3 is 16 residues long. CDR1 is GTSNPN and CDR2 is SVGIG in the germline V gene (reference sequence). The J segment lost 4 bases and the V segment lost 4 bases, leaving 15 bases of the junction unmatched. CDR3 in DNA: TGTGCCTGGAACCGGGGGGGGGACGCGAGCCCATACGAGCAGTACTTC. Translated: CAWNRGGDASPYEQYF. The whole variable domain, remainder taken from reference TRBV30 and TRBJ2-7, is SQTIHQWPATLVQPVGSPLSLECTVEGTSNPNLYWYRQAAGRGLQLLFYSVGIGQISSEVPQNLSASRPQDRQFILSSKKLLLSDSGFYLCAWNRGGDASPYEQYFGPGTRLTVT.

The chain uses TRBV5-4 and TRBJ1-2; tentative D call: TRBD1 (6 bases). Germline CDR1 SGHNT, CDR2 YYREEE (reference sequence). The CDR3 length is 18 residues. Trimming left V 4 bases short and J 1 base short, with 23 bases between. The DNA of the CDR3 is TGTGCCAGCAGCATACCTTTGGGCAGGGGAGAACTTAACTATGGCTACACCTTC. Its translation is CASSIPLGRGELNYGYTF.

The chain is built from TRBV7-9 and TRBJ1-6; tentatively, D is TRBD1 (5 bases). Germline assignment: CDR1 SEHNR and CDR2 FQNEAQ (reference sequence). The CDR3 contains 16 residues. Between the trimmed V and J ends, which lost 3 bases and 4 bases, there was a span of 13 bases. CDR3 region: CASSFFLRGYNSPLHF. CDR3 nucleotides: TGTGCCAGCAGCTTTTTTCTAAGGGGATATAATTCACCCCTCCACTTT.

The CDR3 DNA follows: TGTGCCAGCTCGCCCACGAACGGCGAGACCCAGTACTTC. Translated: CASSPTNGETQYF. V usage is TRBV18 and J usage is TRBJ2-5, with unresolved D. The CDR3 has 13 amino acids. Germline V lookup: CDR1 KGHSH, CDR2 LQKENI. V dropped 6 bases and J dropped 5 bases, with 13 bases sitting between them.

CDR3 in DNA: TGTGCCAGCAGTGATGGGGCTAGCGGGAGGGTATACAATGAGCAGTTCTTC. This gives the protein CASSDGASGRVYNEQFF. The gene calls are TRBV2 and TRBJ2-1; 12 bases match TRBD2. Germline V CDR1 and CDR2: SNHLY, FYNNEI. With 3 bases clipped from V and 4 bases from J, the junction kept 7 bases outside the gene matches. This CDR3 has 17 amino acids.

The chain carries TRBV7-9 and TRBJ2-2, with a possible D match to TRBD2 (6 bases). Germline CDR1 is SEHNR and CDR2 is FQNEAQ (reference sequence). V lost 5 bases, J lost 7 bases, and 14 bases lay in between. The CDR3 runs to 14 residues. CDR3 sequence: CASSRLSGSGELFF. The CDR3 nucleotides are TGTGCCAGCAGCCGACTTAGCGGTAGCGGGGAGCTGTTTTTT.

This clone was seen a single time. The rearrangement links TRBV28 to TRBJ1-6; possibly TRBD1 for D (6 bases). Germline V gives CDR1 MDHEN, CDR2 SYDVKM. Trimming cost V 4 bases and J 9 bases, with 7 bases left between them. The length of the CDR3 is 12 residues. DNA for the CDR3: TGTGCCAGCAGTTCCAGGGGTTCACCCCTCCACTTT. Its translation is CASSSRGSPLHF.

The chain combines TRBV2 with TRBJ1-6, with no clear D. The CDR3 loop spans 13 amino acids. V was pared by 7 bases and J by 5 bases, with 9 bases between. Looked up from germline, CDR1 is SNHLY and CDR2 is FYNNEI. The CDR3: CASNFGDNSPLHF. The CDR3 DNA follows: TGTGCCAGCAATTTTGGGGATAATTCACCCCTCCACTTT.

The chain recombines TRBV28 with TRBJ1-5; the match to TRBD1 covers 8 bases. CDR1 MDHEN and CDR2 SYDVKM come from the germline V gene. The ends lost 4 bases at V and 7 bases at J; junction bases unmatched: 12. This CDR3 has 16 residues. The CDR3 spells CASSSGGQGRGQPQHF. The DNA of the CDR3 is TGTGCCAGCAGTTCCGGAGGACAGGGCCGCGGGCAGCCCCAGCATTTT.